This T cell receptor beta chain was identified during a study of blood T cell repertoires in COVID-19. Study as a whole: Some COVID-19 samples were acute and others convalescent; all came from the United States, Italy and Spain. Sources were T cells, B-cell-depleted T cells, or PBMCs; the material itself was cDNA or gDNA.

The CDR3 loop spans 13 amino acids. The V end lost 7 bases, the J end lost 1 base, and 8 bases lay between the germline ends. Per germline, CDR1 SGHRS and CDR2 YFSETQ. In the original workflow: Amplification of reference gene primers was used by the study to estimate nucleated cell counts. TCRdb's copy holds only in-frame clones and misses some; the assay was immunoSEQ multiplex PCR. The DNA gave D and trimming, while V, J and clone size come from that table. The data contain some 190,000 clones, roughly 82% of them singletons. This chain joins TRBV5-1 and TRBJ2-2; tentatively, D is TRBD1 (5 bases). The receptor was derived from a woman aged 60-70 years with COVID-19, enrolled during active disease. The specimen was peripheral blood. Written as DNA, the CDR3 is TGCGCCAGCGGTACAGGGAACACCGGGGAGCTGTTTTTT. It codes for CASGTGNTGELFF.